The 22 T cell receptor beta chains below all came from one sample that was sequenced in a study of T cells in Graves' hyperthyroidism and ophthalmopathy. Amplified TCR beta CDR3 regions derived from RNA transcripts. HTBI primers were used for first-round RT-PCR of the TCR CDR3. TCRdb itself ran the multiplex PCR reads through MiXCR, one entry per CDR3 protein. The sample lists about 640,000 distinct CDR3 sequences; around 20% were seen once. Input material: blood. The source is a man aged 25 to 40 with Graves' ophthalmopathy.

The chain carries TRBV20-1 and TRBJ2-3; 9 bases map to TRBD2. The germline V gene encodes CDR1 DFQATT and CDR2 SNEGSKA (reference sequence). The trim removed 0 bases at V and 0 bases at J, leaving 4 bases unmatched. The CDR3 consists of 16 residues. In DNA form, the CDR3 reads TGCAGTGCTAGAGATCTAAGCGGGAGGAGCACAGATACGCAGTATTTT. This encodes CSARDLSGRSTDTQYF.

The chain's CDR3 is CAISQGETQYF. Here the CDR3 DNA reads TGTGCCATCTCTCAGGGGGAGACCCAGTACTTC. The V call is TRBV10-3, the J call TRBJ2-5, with D tentatively TRBD1 (6 bases). This CDR3 is 11 amino acids long. V was pared by 8 bases and J by 5 bases, with 9 bases between. Germline V gene data show CDR1 as ENHRY and CDR2 as SYGVKD.

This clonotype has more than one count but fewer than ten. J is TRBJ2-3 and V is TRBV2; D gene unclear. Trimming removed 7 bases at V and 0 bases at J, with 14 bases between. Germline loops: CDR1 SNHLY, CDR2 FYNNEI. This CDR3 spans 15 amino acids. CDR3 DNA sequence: TGTGCCAGCATACCGCGTGCCGCCAGCACAGATACGCAGTATTTT. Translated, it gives CASIPRAASTDTQYF. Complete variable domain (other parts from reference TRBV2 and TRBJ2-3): EPEVTQTPSHQVTQMGQEVILRCVPISNHLYFYWYRQILGQKVEFLVSFYNNEISEKSEIFDDQFSVERPDGSNFTLKIRSTKLEDSAMYFCASIPRAASTDTQYFGPGTRLTVL.

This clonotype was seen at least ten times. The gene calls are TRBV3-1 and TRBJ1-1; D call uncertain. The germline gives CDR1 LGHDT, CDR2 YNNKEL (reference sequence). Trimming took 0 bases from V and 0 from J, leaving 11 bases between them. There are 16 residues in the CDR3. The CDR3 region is CASSQDSIWMNTEAFF. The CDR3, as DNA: TGTGCCAGCAGCCAAGACAGTATATGGATGAACACTGAAGCTTTCTTT.

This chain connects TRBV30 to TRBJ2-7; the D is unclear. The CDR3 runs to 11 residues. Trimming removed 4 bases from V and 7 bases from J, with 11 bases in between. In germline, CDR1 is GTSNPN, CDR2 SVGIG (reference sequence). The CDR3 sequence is CAWITVGEQYF. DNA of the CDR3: TGTGCCTGGATTACCGTGGGGGAGCAGTACTTC.

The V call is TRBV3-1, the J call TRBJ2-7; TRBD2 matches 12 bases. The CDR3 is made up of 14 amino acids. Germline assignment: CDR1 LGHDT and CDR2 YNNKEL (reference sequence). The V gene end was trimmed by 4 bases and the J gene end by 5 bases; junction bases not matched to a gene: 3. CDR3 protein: CASSPSGRVNEQYF. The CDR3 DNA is TGTGCCAGCAGCCCTAGCGGGAGGGTAAACGAGCAGTACTTC.

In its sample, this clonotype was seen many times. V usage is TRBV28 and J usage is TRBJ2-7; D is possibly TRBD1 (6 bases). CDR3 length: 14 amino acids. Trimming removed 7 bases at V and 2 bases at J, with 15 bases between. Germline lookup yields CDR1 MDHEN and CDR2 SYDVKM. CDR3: CASTSYDRPYEQYF. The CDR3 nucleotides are TGTGCCAGCACATCCTACGACAGGCCCTACGAGCAGTACTTC.

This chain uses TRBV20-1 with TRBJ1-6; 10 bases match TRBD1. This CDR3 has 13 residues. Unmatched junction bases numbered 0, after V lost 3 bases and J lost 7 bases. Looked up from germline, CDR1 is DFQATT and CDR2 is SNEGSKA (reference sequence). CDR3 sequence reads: CSARGQGNSPLHF. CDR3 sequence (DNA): TGCAGTGCTAGGGGACAGGGGAATTCACCCCTCCACTTT.

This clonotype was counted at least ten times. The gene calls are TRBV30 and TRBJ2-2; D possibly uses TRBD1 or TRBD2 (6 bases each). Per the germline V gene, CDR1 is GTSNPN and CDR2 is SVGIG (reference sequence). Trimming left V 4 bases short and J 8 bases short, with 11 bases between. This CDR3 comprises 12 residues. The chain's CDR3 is CAWNRGLGELFF. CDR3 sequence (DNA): TGTGCCTGGAACCGGGGGCTTGGGGAGCTGTTTTTT.

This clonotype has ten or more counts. CDR3 residues: CASSLIGGNQETQYF. The CDR3 DNA is TGTGCCAGCAGCTTAATTGGGGGAAACCAAGAGACCCAGTACTTC. The chain couples TRBV7-3 to TRBJ2-5; D tentatively reads TRBD1 or TRBD2 (5 bases each). The V gene lost 1 base and the J gene lost 0 bases, with 9 bases spanning the gap. CDR1 is SGHTA and CDR2 is FQGTGA in the germline V gene. This CDR3 is built from 15 residues.

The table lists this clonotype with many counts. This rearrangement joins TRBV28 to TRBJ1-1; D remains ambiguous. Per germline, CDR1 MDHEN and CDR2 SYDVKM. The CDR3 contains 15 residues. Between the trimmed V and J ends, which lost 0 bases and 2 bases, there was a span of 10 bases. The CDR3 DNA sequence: TGTGCCAGCAGTTTATGGACCGGCGTTAACACTGAAGCTTTCTTT. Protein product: CASSLWTGVNTEAFF.

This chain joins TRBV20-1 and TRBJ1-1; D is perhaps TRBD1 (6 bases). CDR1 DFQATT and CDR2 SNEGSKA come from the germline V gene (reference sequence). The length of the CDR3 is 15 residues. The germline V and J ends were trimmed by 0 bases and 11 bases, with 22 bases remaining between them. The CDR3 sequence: CSARDRGPGSRGAFF. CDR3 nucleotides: TGCAGTGCTAGAGACCGGGGGCCAGGGAGTCGTGGGGCTTTCTTT.

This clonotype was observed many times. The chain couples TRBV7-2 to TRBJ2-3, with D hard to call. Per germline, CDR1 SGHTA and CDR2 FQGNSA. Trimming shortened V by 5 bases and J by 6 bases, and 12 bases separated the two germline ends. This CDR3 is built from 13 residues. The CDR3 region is CASSRLFGDTQYF. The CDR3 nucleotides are TGTGCCAGCAGCCGACTTTTCGGGGATACGCAGTATTTT.

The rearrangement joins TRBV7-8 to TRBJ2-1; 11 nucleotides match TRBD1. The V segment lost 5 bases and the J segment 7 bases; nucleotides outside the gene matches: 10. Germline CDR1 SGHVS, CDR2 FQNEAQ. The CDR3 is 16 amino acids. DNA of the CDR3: TGTGCCAGCAGCCCGGGATGGACAGGGGGCCTGAATGAGCAGTTCTTC. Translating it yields CASSPGWTGGLNEQFF.

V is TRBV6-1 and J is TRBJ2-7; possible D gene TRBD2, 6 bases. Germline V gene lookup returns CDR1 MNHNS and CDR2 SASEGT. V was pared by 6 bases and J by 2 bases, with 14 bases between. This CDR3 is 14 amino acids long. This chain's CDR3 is CASSDAGSTYEQYF. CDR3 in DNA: TGTGCCAGCAGCGATGCGGGATCAACCTACGAGCAGTACTTC.

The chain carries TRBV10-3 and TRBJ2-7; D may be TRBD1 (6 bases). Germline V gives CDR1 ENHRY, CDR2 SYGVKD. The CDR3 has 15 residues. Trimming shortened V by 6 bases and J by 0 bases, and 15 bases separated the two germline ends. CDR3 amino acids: CAIRDNDRTSYEQYF. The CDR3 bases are TGTGCCATCAGGGACAATGACAGGACCTCCTACGAGCAGTACTTC.

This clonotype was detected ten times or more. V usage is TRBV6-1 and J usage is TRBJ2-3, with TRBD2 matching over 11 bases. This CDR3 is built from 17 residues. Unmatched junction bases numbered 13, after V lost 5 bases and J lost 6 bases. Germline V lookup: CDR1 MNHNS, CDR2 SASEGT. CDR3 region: CASSSRLAGLPPDTQYF. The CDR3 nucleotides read TGTGCCAGCAGTTCAAGACTAGCGGGGCTCCCGCCGGATACGCAGTATTTT.

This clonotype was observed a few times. CDR3: CATSEVQAGSNEQFF. In nucleotides, the CDR3 is TGTGCCACCAGTGAAGTACAGGCGGGGTCCAATGAGCAGTTCTTC. The chain carries TRBV24-1 and TRBJ2-1, with a tentative D call TRBD2 (6 bases). Trimming pared 4 bases from V and 6 bases from J, leaving 15 bases between. CDR1 KGHDR and CDR2 SFDVKD come from the germline V gene. CDR3 size: 15 residues.

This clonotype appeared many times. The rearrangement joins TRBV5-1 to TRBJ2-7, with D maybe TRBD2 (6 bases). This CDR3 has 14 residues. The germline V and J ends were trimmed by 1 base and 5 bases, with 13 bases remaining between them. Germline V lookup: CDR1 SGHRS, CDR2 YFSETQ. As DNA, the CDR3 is TGCGCCAGCAGCTTGAGGGCGGGATCGAACGAGCAGTACTTC. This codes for CASSLRAGSNEQYF.

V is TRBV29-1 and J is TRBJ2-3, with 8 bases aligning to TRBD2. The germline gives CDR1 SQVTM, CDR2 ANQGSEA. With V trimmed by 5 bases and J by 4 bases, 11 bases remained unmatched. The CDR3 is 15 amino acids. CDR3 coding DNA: TGCAGCGTTAGGATGAGCGGGAGTCTCCCAGATACGCAGTATTTT. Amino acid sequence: CSVRMSGSLPDTQYF.

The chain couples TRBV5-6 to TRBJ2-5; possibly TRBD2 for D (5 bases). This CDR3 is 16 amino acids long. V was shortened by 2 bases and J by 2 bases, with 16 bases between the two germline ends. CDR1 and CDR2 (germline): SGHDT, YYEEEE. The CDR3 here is CASSFPSGRDQETQYF. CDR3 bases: TGTGCCAGCAGCTTCCCGTCCGGACGGGATCAAGAGACCCAGTACTTC.

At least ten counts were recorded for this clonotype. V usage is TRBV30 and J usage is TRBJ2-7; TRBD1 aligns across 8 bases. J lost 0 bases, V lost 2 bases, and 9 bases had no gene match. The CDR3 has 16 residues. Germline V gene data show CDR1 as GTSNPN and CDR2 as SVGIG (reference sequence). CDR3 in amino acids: CAWSPARTGYSYEQYF. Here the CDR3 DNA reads TGTGCCTGGAGTCCCGCGAGGACAGGGTACTCCTACGAGCAGTACTTC.